These T cell receptor beta chains were read from a single sample in a study of cytomegalovirus exposure and HLA in healthy donors. TCRdb's copy holds only in-frame clones and misses some; the assay was immunoSEQ multiplex PCR. The sample consists of 90,000 to 120,000 clones, around 79% of them appearing once. Sequenced sample: PBMCs. The source is a woman in her forties in good health and CMV-seronegative. Each CDR3 is given with its conserved first and last residue.

>TRBJ1-1|TRBV7-2
CASSTAGVRTEAFF
>TRBJ1-5|TRBV15
CATSRDGDSNQPQHF
>TRBJ2-7|TRBV7-2
CASSPLAGRREQYF
>TRBJ1-1|TRBV5-4
CASSFAGGGGTEAFF
>TRBJ1-2|TRBV10-3
CAISDPGGDGRYGYTF
>TRBJ1-1|TRBV6-6
CASRPLLGNTEAFF
>TRBJ2-5|TRBV29-1
CSAGGAEGETQYF
>TRBJ2-1|TRBV10-3
CAISESTNEQFF
>TRBJ2-5|TRBV14
CASSRDTARETQYF
>TRBJ2-1|TRBV7-2
CASSYRGGFNEQFF
>TRBJ1-5|TRBV5-6
CASSFSPNQPQHF
>TRBJ2-2|TRBV5-1
CASSSDRGDTGELFF
>TRBJ1-5|TRBV28
CASSFGVNQPQHF
>TRBJ2-3|TRBV7-6
CASSLDAARGVTQYF
>TRBJ1-1|TRBV5-1
CASSLLQESTEAFF
>TRBJ2-7|TRBV6-1
CASSEGLQGYYEQYF
>TRBJ1-1|TRBV2
CASRWQGYGTEAFF
>TRBJ1-1|TRBV7-2
CASSFRTGSTEAFF
>TRBJ2-3|TRBV10-1
CASSEEGGSTDTQYF
>TRBJ1-1|TRBV7-9
CASSLALTGNTEAFF
>TRBJ2-7|TRBV18
CASSPGTTSYEQYF
>TRBJ2-3|TRBV7-9
CASSLTSQSTDTQYF
>TRBJ2-3|TRBV28
CASSLGYYTDTQYF
>TRBJ2-7|TRBV5-4
CASSDRDRGAYEQYF
>TRBJ1-1|TRBV10-1
CASSEWEGGTEAFF
>TRBJ1-2|TRBV28
CASSLAITTYGYTF
>TRBJ2-1|TRBV27
CASSLRSWVNEQFF
>TRBJ2-3|TRBV7-9
CSSSLVATPADTQYF
>TRBJ1-1|TRBV28
CASSPRFEAFF
>TRBJ1-5|TRBV9
CASSVSGSNQPQHF
>TRBJ1-4|TRBV19
CASSLWGQPNEKLFF
>TRBJ2-5|TRBV7-2
CASRGASGQETQYF
>TRBJ2-1|TRBV19
CASSISTSGAGEQFF
>TRBJ2-4|TRBV2
CASSPSRAGGPKNIQYF
>TRBJ1-1|TRBV19
CASSIRQANTEAFF
>TRBJ1-1|TRBV28
CASRGGGLMNTEAFF
>TRBJ2-4|TRBV9
CASSVTGSAKNIQYF
>TRBJ2-5|TRBV28
CASIRGNQETQYF
>TRBJ2-5|TRBV19
CASSKGSGTGLAIVQYF
>TRBJ2-5|TRBV28
CASSTTRKETQYF
>TRBJ1-2|TRBV5-4
CASSSGQGNYGYTF
>TRBJ2-5|TRBV30
CAWSVTEAGIGETQYF
>TRBJ1-5|TRBV28
CASIPTGAGQPQHF
>TRBJ1-5|TRBV9
CASSEGQGNQPQHF